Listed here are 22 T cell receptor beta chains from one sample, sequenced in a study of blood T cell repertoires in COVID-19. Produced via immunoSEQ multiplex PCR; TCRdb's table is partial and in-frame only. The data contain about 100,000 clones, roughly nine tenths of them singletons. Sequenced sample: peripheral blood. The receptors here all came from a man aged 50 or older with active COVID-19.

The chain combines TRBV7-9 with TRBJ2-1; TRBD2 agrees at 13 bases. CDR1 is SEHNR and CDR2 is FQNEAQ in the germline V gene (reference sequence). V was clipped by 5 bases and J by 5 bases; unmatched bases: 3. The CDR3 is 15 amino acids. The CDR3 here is CASSRLAGGNNEQFF. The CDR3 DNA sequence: TGTGCCAGCAGCCGACTAGCGGGAGGAAACAATGAGCAGTTCTTC.

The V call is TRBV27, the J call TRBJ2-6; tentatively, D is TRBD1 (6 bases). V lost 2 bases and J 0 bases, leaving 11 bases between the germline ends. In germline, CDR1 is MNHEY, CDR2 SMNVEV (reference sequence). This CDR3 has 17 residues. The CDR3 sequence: CASSLGQRASGANVLTF. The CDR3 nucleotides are TGTGCCAGCAGTTTAGGACAGAGAGCCTCTGGGGCCAACGTCCTGACTTTC.

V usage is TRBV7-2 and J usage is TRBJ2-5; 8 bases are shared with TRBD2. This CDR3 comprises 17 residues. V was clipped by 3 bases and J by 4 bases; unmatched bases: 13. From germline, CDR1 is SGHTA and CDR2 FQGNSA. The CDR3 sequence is CASSLGPSGSLGETQYF. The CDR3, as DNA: TGTGCCAGCAGCTTGGGCCCCAGCGGGAGTCTCGGAGAGACCCAGTACTTC.

CDR3 sequence (DNA): TGCGCCAGCAGCGAAGACACATTGAACACTGAAGCTTTCTTT. Its translation: CASSEDTLNTEAFF. The V and J genes are TRBV5-1 and TRBJ1-1, with D unclear. Germline assignment: CDR1 SGHRS and CDR2 YFSETQ. V gave up 4 bases and J gave up 0 bases, with 10 bases separating them. There are 14 residues in the CDR3.

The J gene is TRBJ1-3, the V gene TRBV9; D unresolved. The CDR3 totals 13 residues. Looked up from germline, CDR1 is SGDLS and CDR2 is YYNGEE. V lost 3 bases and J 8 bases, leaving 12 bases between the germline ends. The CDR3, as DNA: TGTGCCAGCAGCGGGTCCCAGGTGGACACCATATATTTT. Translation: CASSGSQVDTIYF.

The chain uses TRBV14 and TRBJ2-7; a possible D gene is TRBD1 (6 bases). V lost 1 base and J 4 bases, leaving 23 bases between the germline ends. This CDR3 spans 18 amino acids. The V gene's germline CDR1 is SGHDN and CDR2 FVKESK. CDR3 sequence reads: CASSQVRVKQGSSYEQYV. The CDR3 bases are TGTGCCAGCAGCCAAGTTCGTGTAAAACAGGGATCCTCTTACGAGCAGTACGTC.

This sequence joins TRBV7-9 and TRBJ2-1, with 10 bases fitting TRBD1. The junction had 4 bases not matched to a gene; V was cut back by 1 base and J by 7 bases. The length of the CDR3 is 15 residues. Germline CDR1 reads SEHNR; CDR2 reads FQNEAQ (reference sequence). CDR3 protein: CASSLGGQGGNEQFF. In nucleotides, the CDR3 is TGTGCCAGCAGCTTAGGCGGACAGGGGGGTAATGAGCAGTTCTTC.

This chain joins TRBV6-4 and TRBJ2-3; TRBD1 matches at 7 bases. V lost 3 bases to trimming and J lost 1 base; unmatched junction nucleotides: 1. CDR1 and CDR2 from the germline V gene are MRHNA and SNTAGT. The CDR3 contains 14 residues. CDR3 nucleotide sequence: TGTGCCAGCAGTGAAGGGGGCGGCACAGATACGCAGTATTTT. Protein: CASSEGGGTDTQYF.

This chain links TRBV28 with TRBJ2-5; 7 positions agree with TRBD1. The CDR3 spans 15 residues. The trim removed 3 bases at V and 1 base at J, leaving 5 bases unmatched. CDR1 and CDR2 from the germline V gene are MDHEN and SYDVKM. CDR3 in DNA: TGTGCCAGCAGTTTTTCGTCAGGGGGCCAAGAGACCCAGTACTTC. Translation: CASSFSSGGQETQYF.

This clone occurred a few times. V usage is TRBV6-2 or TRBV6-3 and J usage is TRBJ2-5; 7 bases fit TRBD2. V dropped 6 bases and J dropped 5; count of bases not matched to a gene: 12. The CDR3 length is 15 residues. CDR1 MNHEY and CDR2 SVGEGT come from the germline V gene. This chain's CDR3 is CASSERGQAVETQYF. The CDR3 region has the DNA TGTGCCAGCAGCGAGCGGGGCCAGGCGGTGGAGACCCAGTACTTC.

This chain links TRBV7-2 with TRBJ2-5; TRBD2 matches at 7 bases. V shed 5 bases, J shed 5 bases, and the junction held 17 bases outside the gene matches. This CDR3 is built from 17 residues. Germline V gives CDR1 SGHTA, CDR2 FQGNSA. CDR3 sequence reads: CASSPSERGGGWETQYF. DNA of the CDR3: TGTGCCAGCAGCCCCTCGGAAAGGGGCGGGGGTTGGGAGACCCAGTACTTC.

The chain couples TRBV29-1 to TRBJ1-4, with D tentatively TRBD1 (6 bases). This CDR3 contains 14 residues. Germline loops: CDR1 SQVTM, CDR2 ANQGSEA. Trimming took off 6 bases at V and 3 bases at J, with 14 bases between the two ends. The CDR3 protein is CSVRAGAANEKLFF. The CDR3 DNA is TGCAGCGTGAGGGCAGGGGCCGCTAATGAAAAACTGTTTTTT.

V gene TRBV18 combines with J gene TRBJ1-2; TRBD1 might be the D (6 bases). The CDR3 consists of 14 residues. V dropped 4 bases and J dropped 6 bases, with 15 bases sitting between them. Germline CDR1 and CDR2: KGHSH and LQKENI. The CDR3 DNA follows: TGTGCCAGCTCACGTACGGCAGGGGCTGATGGCTACACCTTC. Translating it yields CASSRTAGADGYTF.

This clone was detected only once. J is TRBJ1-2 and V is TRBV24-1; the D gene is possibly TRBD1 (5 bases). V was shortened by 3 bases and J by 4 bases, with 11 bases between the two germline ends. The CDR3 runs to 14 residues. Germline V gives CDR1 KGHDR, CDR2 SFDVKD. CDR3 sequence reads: CATSDPSTAYGYTF. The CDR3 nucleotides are TGTGCCACCAGTGATCCATCGACAGCCTATGGCTACACCTTC.

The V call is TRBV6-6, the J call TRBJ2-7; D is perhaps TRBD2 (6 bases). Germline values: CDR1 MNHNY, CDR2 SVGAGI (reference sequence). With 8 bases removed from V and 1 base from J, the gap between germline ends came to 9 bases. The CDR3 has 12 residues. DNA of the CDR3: TGTGCCAGCGGAGGGAGGTCCTACGAGCAGTACTTC. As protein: CASGGRSYEQYF.

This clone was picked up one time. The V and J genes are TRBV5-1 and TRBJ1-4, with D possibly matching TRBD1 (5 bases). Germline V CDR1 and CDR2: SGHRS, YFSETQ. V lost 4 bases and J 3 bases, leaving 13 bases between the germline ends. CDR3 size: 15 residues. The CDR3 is CASSPMTAPNEKLFF. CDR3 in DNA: TGCGCCAGCAGCCCGATGACAGCACCTAATGAAAAACTGTTTTTT.

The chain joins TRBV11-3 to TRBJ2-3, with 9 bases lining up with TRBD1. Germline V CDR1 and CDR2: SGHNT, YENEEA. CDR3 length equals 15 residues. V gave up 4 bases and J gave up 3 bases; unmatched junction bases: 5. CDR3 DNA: TGTGCCAGCAGCTCGGGACAGGGTGTTACAGATACGCAGTATTTT. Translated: CASSSGQGVTDTQYF.

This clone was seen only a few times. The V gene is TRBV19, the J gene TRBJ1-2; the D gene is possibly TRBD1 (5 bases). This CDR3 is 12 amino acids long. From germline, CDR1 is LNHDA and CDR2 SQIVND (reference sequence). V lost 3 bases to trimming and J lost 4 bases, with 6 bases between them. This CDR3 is CASSIQGYGYTF. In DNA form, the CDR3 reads TGTGCCAGTAGTATTCAGGGCTATGGCTACACCTTC.

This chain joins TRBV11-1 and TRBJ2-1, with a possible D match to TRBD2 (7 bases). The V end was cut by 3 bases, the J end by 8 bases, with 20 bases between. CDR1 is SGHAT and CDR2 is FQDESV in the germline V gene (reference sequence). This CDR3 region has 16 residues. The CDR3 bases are TGTGCCAGCAGCTTCGGGCGGGGGCCGCAATCGCATGAGCAGTTCTTC. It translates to CASSFGRGPQSHEQFF.

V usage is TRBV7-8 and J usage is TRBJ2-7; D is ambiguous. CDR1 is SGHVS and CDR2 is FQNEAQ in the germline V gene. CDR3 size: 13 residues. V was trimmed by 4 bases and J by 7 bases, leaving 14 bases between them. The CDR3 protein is CASSSGYLAEQYV. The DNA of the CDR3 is TGTGCCAGCAGCTCCGGGTACCTGGCGGAGCAGTACGTC.

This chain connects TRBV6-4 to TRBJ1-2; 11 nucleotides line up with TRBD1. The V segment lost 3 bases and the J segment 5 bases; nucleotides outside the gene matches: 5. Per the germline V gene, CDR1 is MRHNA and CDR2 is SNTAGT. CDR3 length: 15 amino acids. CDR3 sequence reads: CASSERTGGVYGYTF. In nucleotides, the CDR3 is TGTGCCAGCAGTGAACGGACAGGGGGCGTTTATGGCTACACCTTC.

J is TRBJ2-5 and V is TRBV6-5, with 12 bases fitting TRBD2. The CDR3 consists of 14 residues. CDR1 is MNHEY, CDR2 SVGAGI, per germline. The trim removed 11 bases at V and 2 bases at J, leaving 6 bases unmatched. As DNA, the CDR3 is TGTGCCGGGATGACTAGCGGGGGACAAGAGACCCAGTACTTC. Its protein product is CAGMTSGGQETQYF.